The 23 T cell receptor beta chains below all came from one sample that was sequenced in a study of PD-L1 blockade in urothelial cancer. Time point here: peripheral blood 6 weeks after treatment start. The data were produced by immunoSEQ multiplex PCR, yet TCRdb's version contains in-frame clones alone and is incomplete. This repertoire shows 60,000 to 80,000 clones, about 88% found once; its top ten account for about 11%. The source material was PBMCs, sampled around atezolizumab (anti-PD-L1) treatment. The origin of the receptors is a man aged 55 to 69 with urothelial cancer.

The V and J genes are TRBV5-1 and TRBJ2-1; D perhaps matches TRBD2 (5 bases). This CDR3 is 14 amino acids long. Germline V gene lookup returns CDR1 SGHRS and CDR2 YFSETQ. The germline V and J ends were trimmed by 5 bases and 9 bases, with 18 bases remaining between them. In DNA, the CDR3 is TGCGCCAGCAGATTTGGACTCTCTGGCGGTGAGCAGTTCTTC. It specifies CASRFGLSGGEQFF.

The genes are TRBV6-5 and TRBJ1-2, with D uncertain. The CDR3 loop spans 14 amino acids. Deletions cut 0 bases from V and 5 bases from J, with 10 bases between. Germline V gene lookup returns CDR1 MNHEY and CDR2 SVGAGI. CDR3 region: CASSYSTEIYGYTF. CDR3 DNA: TGTGCCAGCAGTTACTCAACAGAGATTTATGGCTACACCTTC.

This CDR3 is CASSEAPSGTELNQPQHF. CDR3 bases: TGTGCCAGCAGTGAAGCGCCTTCAGGGACAGAGCTCAATCAGCCCCAGCATTTT. The chain carries TRBV2 and TRBJ1-5, with 7 bases lining up with TRBD1. V gave up 0 bases and J gave up 3 bases; unmatched junction bases: 11. Germline-derived CDR1 and CDR2 are SNHLY and FYNNEI. The CDR3 sequence is 18 residues long.

This chain links TRBV29-1 with TRBJ2-7; D might be TRBD1 (6 bases). The CDR3 has 14 amino acids. Germline values: CDR1 SQVTM, CDR2 ANQGSEA. V dropped 7 bases and J dropped 1 base, with 17 bases sitting between them. CDR3 nucleotide sequence: TGCAGCGGCGTCGACAGGAGTTATTCCTACGAGCAGTACTTC. This translates into CSGVDRSYSYEQYF.

The chain has TRBV7-9 and TRBJ2-2, with unresolved D. CDR1 is SEHNR, CDR2 FQNEAQ, per germline (reference sequence). The length of the CDR3 is 15 residues. Trimming took off 1 base at V and 0 bases at J, with 6 bases between the two ends. CDR3: CASSLGGANTGELFF. Here the CDR3 DNA reads TGTGCCAGCAGCTTAGGCGGAGCGAACACCGGGGAGCTGTTTTTT.

The gene calls are TRBV4-1 and TRBJ2-3; D perhaps matches TRBD1 (6 bases). Germline V gives CDR1 MGHRA, CDR2 YSYEKL. This CDR3 region has 16 residues. Trimming pared 0 bases from V and 1 base from J, leaving 11 bases between. In DNA form, the CDR3 reads TGCGCCAGCAGCCAAGAGGGGGCCGGTCGCACAGATACGCAGTATTTT. Residues: CASSQEGAGRTDTQYF.

This clone has a single count. V is TRBV5-6 and J is TRBJ1-2; 7 positions agree with TRBD1. Germline lookup yields CDR1 SGHDT and CDR2 YYEEEE. The CDR3 contains 16 residues. The V and J ends lost 1 base and 1 base, in that order; junction bases with no gene match: 7. CDR3 sequence reads: CASSLQGVGHNYGYTF. The CDR3 coding sequence is TGTGCCAGCAGCTTGCAGGGGGTTGGGCATAACTATGGCTACACCTTC. The full variable domain, in which reference TRBV5-6 and TRBJ1-2 provide the parts outside the CDR3, is DAGVTQSPTHLIKTRGQQVTLRCSPKSGHDTVSWYQQALGQGPQFIFQYYEEEERQRGNFPDRFSGHQFPNYSSELNVNALLLGDSALYLCASSLQGVGHNYGYTFGSGTRLTVV.

The rearrangement uses TRBV6-6 and TRBJ2-3, with 10 bases matching TRBD2. V gave up 8 bases and J gave up 1 base; unmatched junction bases: 9. Germline V CDR1 and CDR2: MNHNY, SVGAGI (reference sequence). This CDR3 is built from 16 residues. The CDR3 sequence is CASCCLTSGGTDTQYF. DNA of the CDR3: TGTGCCAGCTGCTGCCTTACTAGCGGGGGCACAGATACGCAGTATTTT.

The gene calls are TRBV9 and TRBJ1-1; D is possibly TRBD1 (6 bases). Trimming pared 4 bases from V and 1 base from J, leaving 11 bases between. The CDR3 is 14 amino acids. Germline V gene lookup returns CDR1 SGDLS and CDR2 YYNGEE. This CDR3 reads CASSPQGGNTEAFF. The CDR3 DNA is TGTGCCAGCAGCCCCCAAGGGGGGAACACTGAAGCTTTCTTT.

This clone was seen only a few times. The chain is built from TRBV6-5 and TRBJ2-3; 7 bases map to TRBD1. The V gene end was trimmed by 6 bases and the J gene end by 2 bases; junction bases not matched to a gene: 8. Per germline, CDR1 MNHEY and CDR2 SVGAGI. The CDR3 has 15 amino acids. Here the CDR3 reads CASRPGTAHTDTQYF. The CDR3 DNA reads as TGTGCCAGCAGGCCCGGGACAGCGCACACAGATACGCAGTATTTT.

In this sample, this clone turned up a few times. This chain connects TRBV7-2 to TRBJ2-7; 7 bases line up with TRBD2. The trim removed 5 bases at V and 3 bases at J, leaving 10 bases unmatched. The germline V gene encodes CDR1 SGHTA and CDR2 FQGNSA. The CDR3 is 15 residues long. CDR3: CASSPTSGANYEQYF. The CDR3 nucleotides are TGTGCCAGCAGCCCTACAAGCGGGGCTAACTACGAGCAGTACTTC.

V is TRBV5-1 and J is TRBJ2-7; TRBD2 matches at 7 bases. Germline V gene lookup returns CDR1 SGHRS and CDR2 YFSETQ. With V trimmed by 2 bases and J by 2 bases, 7 bases remained unmatched. This CDR3 is 15 amino acids long. The CDR3 DNA sequence: TGCGCCAGCAGCTTCTTTGGCGGGGGAGCCTACGAGCAGTACTTC. It codes for CASSFFGGGAYEQYF.

As concerns this clone: The sample has other DNA sequences that encode this CDR3 too. This chain links TRBV28 with TRBJ2-3; 9 bases match TRBD1. Germline CDR1 MDHEN, CDR2 SYDVKM. J gave up 1 base and V 6 bases, and 5 bases lay outside the gene matches. The CDR3 consists of 15 residues. CDR3 in DNA: TGTGCCAGCAGCCCCGGGACAGGGCGCACAGATACGCAGTATTTT. Its translation is CASSPGTGRTDTQYF.

The chain joins TRBV7-6 to TRBJ2-3, with 8 bases that match TRBD2. The CDR3 is 16 residues long. Germline V gene data show CDR1 as SGHVS and CDR2 as FNYEAQ. The V segment lost 4 bases and the J segment 6 bases; nucleotides outside the gene matches: 12. The CDR3 spells CASSSSGGQGSDTQYF. The CDR3 DNA reads as TGTGCCAGCAGCTCGAGCGGGGGCCAGGGTTCGGATACGCAGTATTTT.

Points on this clone: At one boundary the junction diverges from the germline segment, which might be a read error. The rearrangement uses TRBV7-7 and TRBJ2-5; TRBD2 aligns across 12 bases. The CDR3 contains 16 residues. Germline V lookup: CDR1 SSHAT, CDR2 FNYEAQ (reference sequence). CDR3 nucleotide sequence: TGTGCTAGCAGCAAAGGACTAGCGGGAACCCAAGAGACCCAGTACTTC. Translation: CASSKGLAGTQETQYF.

The V gene is TRBV6-1, the J gene TRBJ1-5; the match to TRBD1 covers 7 bases. The CDR3 spans 15 residues. V lost 6 bases to trimming and J lost 1 base; unmatched junction nucleotides: 6. The germline gives CDR1 MNHNS, CDR2 SASEGT. CDR3 sequence (DNA): TGTGCCAGCAGAACAGGGGATAGCAGCAATCAGCCCCAGCATTTT. It yields the protein CASRTGDSSNQPQHF.

The chain recombines TRBV10-2 with TRBJ1-5; tentatively, D is TRBD1 (6 bases). CDR1 and CDR2 (germline): WSHSY, SAAADI. The CDR3 is 16 residues long. V was pared by 7 bases and J by 10 bases, with 26 bases between. The CDR3 sequence: CASKLIRDTLSLPQHF. The CDR3 nucleotides read TGCGCCAGCAAGTTAATCCGGGACACCTTATCTCTTCCCCAGCATTTT.

This chain uses TRBV6-5 with TRBJ2-1, with 9 bases identical to TRBD2. This CDR3 has 15 amino acids. Per germline, CDR1 MNHEY and CDR2 SVGAGI. V was pared by 2 bases and J by 1 base, with 0 bases of the junction left unmatched. DNA of the CDR3: TGTGCCAGCAGTTACACTAGCGGGTCCTACAATGAGCAGTTCTTC. This codes for CASSYTSGSYNEQFF.

The rearrangement joins TRBV6-1 to TRBJ1-5, with 10 bases that match TRBD1. Per germline, CDR1 MNHNS and CDR2 SASEGT. After removal of 7 bases from V and 4 bases from J, the junction contained 4 bases not matched to a gene. This CDR3 is 14 amino acids long. The CDR3 is CASKPGQGNQPQHF. The DNA of the CDR3 is TGTGCCAGCAAGCCGGGACAGGGGAATCAGCCCCAGCATTTT.

V usage is TRBV4-2 and J usage is TRBJ2-7; the match to TRBD2 covers 9 bases. CDR3 length: 19 amino acids. Germline V lookup: CDR1 LGHNA, CDR2 YNFKEQ. J was trimmed by 3 bases and V by 0 bases; bases with no gene match: 15. In DNA form, the CDR3 reads TGTGCCAGCAGCCAAGAATCCGGGGTAGCGGGGGCCACACACTACGAGCAGTACTTC. It encodes CASSQESGVAGATHYEQYF.

This clone turned up a few times. The V gene is TRBV30, the J gene TRBJ1-1; 8 nucleotides match TRBD1. The CDR3 is 11 residues long. Germline values: CDR1 GTSNPN, CDR2 SVGIG (reference sequence). The V segment lost 3 bases and the J segment 11 bases; nucleotides outside the gene matches: 5. The CDR3 DNA follows: TGTGCCTGGAGCGCTACAGGGGGGGCTTTCTTT. This sequence encodes CAWSATGGAFF.

The chain recombines TRBV5-1 with TRBJ2-1; D is uncertain. This CDR3 spans 14 amino acids. V was trimmed by 5 bases and J by 6 bases, leaving 15 bases between them. CDR1 and CDR2 from the germline V gene are SGHRS and YFSETQ. CDR3 DNA sequence: TGCGCCAGCAGGCCCCTAGACGGATCCAATGAGCAGTTCTTC. Its protein is CASRPLDGSNEQFF.

The chain recombines TRBV19 with TRBJ2-1, with D tentatively TRBD2 (7 bases). Deletions cut 11 bases from V and 9 bases from J, with 23 bases between. The length of the CDR3 is 14 residues. CDR1 is LNHDA, CDR2 SQIVND, per germline (reference sequence). CDR3 amino acids: CAPPGGLHHGEQFF. CDR3 bases: TGTGCCCCCCCGGGGGGCCTACACCACGGTGAGCAGTTCTTC.